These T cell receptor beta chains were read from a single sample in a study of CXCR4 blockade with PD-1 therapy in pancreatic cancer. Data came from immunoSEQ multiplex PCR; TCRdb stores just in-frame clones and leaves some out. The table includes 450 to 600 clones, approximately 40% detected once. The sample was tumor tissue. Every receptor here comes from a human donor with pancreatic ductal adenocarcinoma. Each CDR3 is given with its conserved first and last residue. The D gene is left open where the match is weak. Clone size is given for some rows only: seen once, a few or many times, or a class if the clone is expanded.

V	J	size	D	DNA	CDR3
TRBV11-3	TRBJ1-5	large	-	TGTGCCAGCAGCACGGACGGCTTCAATCAGCCCCAGCATTTT	CASSTDGFNQPQHF
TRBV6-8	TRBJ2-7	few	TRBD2	TGTGCCAGCAGTTACCGGGGACTAGCGCCGTCCTACGAGCAGTACTTC	CASSYRGLAPSYEQYF
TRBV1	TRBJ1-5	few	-	TGCGCCAGCAGCCAAGTATACGGAGACCAGCCCCAGCATTTT	CASSQVYGDQPQHF
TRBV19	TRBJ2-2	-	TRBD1	TGTGCCAGTTTTACAGGGGTCGCGAACACCGGGGAGCTGTTTTTT	CASFTGVANTGELFF
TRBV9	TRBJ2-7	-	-	TGTGCCAGCAGCGGGGGACACGGGTACGACGAGCAGTACTTC	CASSGGHGYDEQYF
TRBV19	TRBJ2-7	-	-	TGTGCCAGTAGCCCGGGACAAGGAGCCTACGAGCAGTACTTC	CASSPGQGAYEQYF
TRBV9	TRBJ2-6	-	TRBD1	TGTGCCAGCAGCGCCGGGACAGGGAACTCTGGGGCCAACGTCCTGACTTTC	CASSAGTGNSGANVLTF
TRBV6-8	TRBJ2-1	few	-	TGTGCCAGCAGTTACTCTGGGGATCCGTACTACAATGAGCAGTTCTTC	CASSYSGDPYYNEQFF
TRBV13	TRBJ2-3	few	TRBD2	TGTGCCAGCAGAAGGACTAGCGTTAGCACAGATACGCAGTATTTT	CASRRTSVSTDTQYF
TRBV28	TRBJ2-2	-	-	TGTGCCAGCAGGCTAGGGCGGCGGAACACCGGGGAGCTGTTTTTT	CASRLGRRNTGELFF
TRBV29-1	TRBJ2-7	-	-	TGCAGCGTTTATGTGCCCAGCTCCTACGAGCAGTACTTC	CSVYVPSSYEQYF
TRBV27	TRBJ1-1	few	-	TGTGCCAGCAGTTTCCGCGGGAACACTGAAGCTTTCTTT	CASSFRGNTEAFF
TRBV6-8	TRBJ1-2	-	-	TGTGCCAGCAGTAACACGGGGGCCTTTGGCTACACCTTC	CASSNTGAFGYTF
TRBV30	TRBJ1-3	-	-	TGTGCCTGCGGGGCGAGCTCTGGAAACACCATATATTTT	CACGASSGNTIYF
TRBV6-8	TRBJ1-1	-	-	TGTGCCAACAGCAAATCTCCCTTGAACACTGAAGCTTTCTTT	CANSKSPLNTEAFF
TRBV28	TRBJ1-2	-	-	TGTGCCAGCAAGACAGTAGCAGACTATGGCTACACCTTC	CASKTVADYGYTF
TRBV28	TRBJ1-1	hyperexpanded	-	TGTGCCAGCAGCCGGACACCGAACACTGAAGCTTTCTTT	CASSRTPNTEAFF
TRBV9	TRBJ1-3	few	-	TGTGCCAGCAGCGTAGGCCAAAGGCAGGTCAGCGGAAACACCATATATTTT	CASSVGQRQVSGNTIYF
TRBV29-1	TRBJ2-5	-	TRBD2	TGCAGCGTTTCGCTCGGAGCTAGCGGGAGTCGGGAGACCCAGTACTTC	CSVSLGASGSRETQYF
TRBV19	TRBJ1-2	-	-	TGTGCCAGTAGTTTAGCGAATGGCTACACCTTC	CASSLANGYTF
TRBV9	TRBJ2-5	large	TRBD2	TGTGCCAGCAGTGAAGGGGCGGGAGAGGTGGAAGAGACCCAGTACTTC	CASSEGAGEVEETQYF
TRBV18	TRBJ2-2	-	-	TGTGCCAGCTCACCACCAGTATACGCCGGGGAGCTGTTTTTT	CASSPPVYAGELFF
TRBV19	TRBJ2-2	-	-	TGTGCCAGTAGTAAGGGCAGCGGGACCGGGGAGCTGTTTTTT	CASSKGSGTGELFF
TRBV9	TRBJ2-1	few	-	TGTGCCAGCAGCGTAGTAGTGGCAGGGGACAATGAGCAGTTCTTC	CASSVVVAGDNEQFF
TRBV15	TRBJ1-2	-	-	TGTGCCACCAGCAGAGATCCAGGGTATAACTATGGCTACACCTTC	CATSRDPGYNYGYTF
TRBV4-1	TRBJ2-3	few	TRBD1	TGCGCCAGCAGCCAGGGGACAGGGACGACAGATACGCAGTATTTT	CASSQGTGTTDTQYF
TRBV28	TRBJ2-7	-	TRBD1	TGTGCCAGTAGGGGTGACAGGGGGGCTGTACGCTACGAGCAGTACTTC	CASRGDRGAVRYEQYF
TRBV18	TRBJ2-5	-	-	TGTGCCAGCTCACCTTCAGGAACAGGAGAGACCCAGTACTTC	CASSPSGTGETQYF
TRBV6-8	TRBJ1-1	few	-	TGTGCCAGCAGTTACAGACAGCAGAACACTGAAGCTTTCTTT	CASSYRQQNTEAFF
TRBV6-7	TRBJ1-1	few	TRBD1	TGTGCCAGCAGGGGGACAGAGGGGAACACTGAAGCTTTCTTT	CASRGTEGNTEAFF
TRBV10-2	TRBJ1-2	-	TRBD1	TGCGCCAGCAGCCCCGGGGGGACAGGGTACTATGGCTACACCTTC	CASSPGGTGYYGYTF
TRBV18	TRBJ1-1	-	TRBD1	TGTGCCAGCTCTCTTGGACAGGGGGGCGGCATGAACACTGAAGCTTTCTTT	CASSLGQGGGMNTEAFF